This TCR beta chain originates from a study of T cell repertoires in cytomegalovirus infection. In the study overall: In public TCR beta signatures, there were indications of both CMV infection and matching HLA type. Overall study findings and caveats: CMV-specific TCR beta clonotypes restricted by HLA-C dominated the ex vivo response. CMV carriers having the relevant HLA were flagged by cumulative public TCR beta family frequency.

The length of the CDR3 is 19 residues. The ends lost 0 bases at V and 6 bases at J; junction bases unmatched: 17. Per the germline V gene, CDR1 is SGDLS and CDR2 is YYNGEE. This clonotype appeared many times. Its target is not known. TCRdb independently ran MiXCR on the reads; one entry per CDR3 protein. The repertoire has about 490,000 distinct CDR3 sequences, about 11% of them found once; the top ten carry 10%. The chain links TRBV9 to TRBJ2-7; TRBD2 matches at 11 bases. The receptor was derived from a human donor in good health (CMV status not recorded). Some clones in this sample may be carry-over from other donors' samples. The sequenced material came from PBMCs. CDR3 sequence (DNA): TGTGCCAGCAGCGTAGCCGGGCTAGCGGGAGGCCTTACTATTGTCGAGCAGTACTTC. It is translated as CASSVAGLAGGLTIVEQYF. The whole variable domain, remainder taken from reference TRBV9 and TRBJ2-7, is DSGVTQTPKHLITATGQRVTLRCSPRSGDLSVYWYQQSLDQGLQFLIQYYNGEERAKGNILERFSAQQFPDLHSELNLSSLELGDSALYFCASSVAGLAGGLTIVEQYFGPGTRLTVT.